This T cell receptor beta chain was recorded in a study of blood T cell repertoires in COVID-19. The germline V gene has CDR1 SQVTM and CDR2 ANQGSEA. The CDR3 spans 13 residues. V lost 2 bases and J lost 8; bases outside the gene matches: 6. Authors' processing steps: Quantification of nucleated cells was approximated via reference gene primer amplification. Libraries were prepared by immunoSEQ multiplex PCR; TCRdb keeps only in-frame clonotypes and omits some of them. V and J calls and clone size are those listed in that table; D and trimming were worked out from the DNA. The data show over 150,000 clones, with around 86% seen just once and 7.5% to 10% held by the top ten.

The chain combines TRBV29-1 with TRBJ1-2, with 9 bases identical to TRBD1. Source material: peripheral blood. The TCR sequence derives from a man between 45 and 60 years old with active or convalescent COVID-19. The CDR3 here is CSVEIGQGRGYTF. The CDR3 DNA reads as TGCAGCGTTGAAATTGGACAGGGGCGAGGCTACACCTTC.